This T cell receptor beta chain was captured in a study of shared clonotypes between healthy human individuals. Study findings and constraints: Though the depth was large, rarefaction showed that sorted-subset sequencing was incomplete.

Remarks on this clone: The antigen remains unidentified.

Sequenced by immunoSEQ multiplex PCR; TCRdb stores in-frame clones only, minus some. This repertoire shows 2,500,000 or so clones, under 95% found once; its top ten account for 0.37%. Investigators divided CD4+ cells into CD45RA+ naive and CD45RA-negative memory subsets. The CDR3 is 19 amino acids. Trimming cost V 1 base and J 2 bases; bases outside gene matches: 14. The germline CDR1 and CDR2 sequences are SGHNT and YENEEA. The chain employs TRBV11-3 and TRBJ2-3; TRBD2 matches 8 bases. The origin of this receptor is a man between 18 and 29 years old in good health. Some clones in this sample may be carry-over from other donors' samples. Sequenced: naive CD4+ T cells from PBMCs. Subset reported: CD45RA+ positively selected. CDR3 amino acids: CASSLGWVPGGPITDTQYF. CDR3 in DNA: TGTGCCAGCAGCTTAGGATGGGTTCCGGGAGGGCCTATCACAGATACGCAGTATTTT.